One and the same sample provided the 3 T cell receptor beta chains below, sequenced in a study of cytomegalovirus exposure and HLA in healthy donors. The PCR ran on 60 Vbeta and 13 Jbeta primers. Produced via immunoSEQ multiplex PCR; TCRdb's table is partial and in-frame only. The sample has 120,000 or so clones; approximately 84% are singletons. Material for sequencing was PBMCs. The receptors originated from a man aged 18 to 30 in good health and CMV-seropositive.

The chain is built from TRBV19 and TRBJ2-3; 9 bases agree with TRBD1. This CDR3 has 16 residues. Losses at the gene ends were 4 bases for V and 2 bases for J; bases not matched to a gene: 7. Germline values: CDR1 LNHDA, CDR2 SQIVND (reference sequence). The CDR3 region is CASSSGTGIVTDTQYF. The CDR3 DNA reads TGTGCCAGTAGTAGCGGGACAGGGATTGTCACAGATACGCAGTATTTT. The full variable domain, its missing parts supplied by reference TRBV19 and TRBJ2-3, is DGGITQSPKYLFRKEGQNVTLSCEQNLNHDAMYWYRQDPGQGLRLIYYSQIVNDFQKGDIAEGYSVSREKKESFPLTVTSAQKNPTAFYLCASSSGTGIVTDTQYFGPGTRLTVL.

V and J are TRBV30 and TRBJ1-6; D not certain. The CDR3 length is 15 residues. Looked up from germline, CDR1 is GTSNPN and CDR2 is SVGIG (reference sequence). Trimming stripped 3 bases from V and 13 bases from J, with 22 bases between. For the CDR3, the DNA is TGTGCCTGGAGGGGGTTCGGGGTAGGATTTTCTCCCCTCCACTTT. The encoded protein is CAWRGFGVGFSPLHF.

The CDR3 DNA reads TGTGCCAGCAGTTACACAGAACAGGGCTTCGAAGCTTTCTTT. Its translation: CASSYTEQGFEAFF. The rearrangement links TRBV6-5 to TRBJ1-1; D may be TRBD1 (6 bases). Germline assignment: CDR1 MNHEY and CDR2 SVGAGI. The CDR3 has 14 residues. V was trimmed by 2 bases and J by 8 bases, leaving 15 bases between them.